This T cell receptor beta chain appears in the sequencing data of a study of blood T cells in healthy people across ages. General study results and limits: The long-lived group displayed more naive CD4+ cells, plus higher diversity, than the aged donors did.

Ten or more counts support this clonotype. The target antigen is unknown. It was with a sample-barcoded 5' primer and a J-beta primer mix that a second PCR of roughly 7 to 12 cycles was run. One entry per CDR3 protein, called by TCRdb with MiXCR from the 5' RACE reads. The sample yields about 700,000 distinct CDR3 sequences, about a third seen once. Researchers isolated at least 7 million PBMCs per sample. Trimming took 2 bases from V and 1 from J, leaving 5 bases between them. Germline V gene data show CDR1 as SGHAT and CDR2 as FQNNGV. The CDR3 has 14 amino acids. The sequence derives from a woman of 80 years or more in good health. The chain is built from TRBV11-2 and TRBJ2-2, with D unresolved. Material for sequencing was blood. CDR3 nucleotide sequence: TGTGCCAGCAGCTTATCCGGGAACACCGGGGAGCTGTTTTTT. Its translation is CASSLSGNTGELFF.